Ten or more counts support the clone carrying this T cell receptor (beta chain). The antigen is undetermined. Germline CDR1 MDHEN, CDR2 SYDVKM. The CDR3 length is 17 residues. Trimming left V 2 bases short and J 0 bases short, with 11 bases between. Then a second PCR, running roughly 7 to 11 cycles, was carried out with a sample-barcoded 5' primer and a J-beta primer mix. MiXCR, applied by TCRdb to the 5' RACE reads, yields one record per CDR3 protein. This sample has about a million distinct CDR3 sequences, with more than 30% found just once. This entry belongs to a study of blood T cells in healthy people across ages. The study's findings and limits: Compared with aged donors, long-lived donors showed fewer expanded clones, suggesting selection.

The chain combines TRBV28 with TRBJ2-6; a weak D match, TRBD1 (6 bases). Sample: blood. The TCR comes from a man younger than 30 in good health. This CDR3 reads CASSLVDRPSGANVLTF. The DNA for the CDR3 is TGTGCCAGCAGTTTAGTTGACAGGCCCTCTGGGGCCAACGTCCTGACTTTC. Together with reference TRBV28 and TRBJ2-6, the CDR3 gives the full variable domain: DVKVTQSSRYLVKRTGEKVFLECVQDMDHENMFWYRQDPGLGLRLIYFSYDVKMKEKGDIPEGYSVSREKKERFSLILESASTNQTSMYLCASSLVDRPSGANVLTFGAGSRLTVL.